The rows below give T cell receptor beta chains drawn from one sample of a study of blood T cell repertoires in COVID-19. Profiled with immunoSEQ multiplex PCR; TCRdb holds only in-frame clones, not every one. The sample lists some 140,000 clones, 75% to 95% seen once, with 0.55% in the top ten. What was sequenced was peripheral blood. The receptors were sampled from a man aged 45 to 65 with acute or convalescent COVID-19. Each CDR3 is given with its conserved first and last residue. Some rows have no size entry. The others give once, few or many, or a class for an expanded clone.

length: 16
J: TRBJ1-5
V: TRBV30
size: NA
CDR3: CAWSSGRDSLNQPQHF

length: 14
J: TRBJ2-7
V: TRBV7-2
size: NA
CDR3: CASSLGTGFYEQYF

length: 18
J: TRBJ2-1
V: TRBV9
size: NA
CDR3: CASSAGLGLAGVYNEQFF

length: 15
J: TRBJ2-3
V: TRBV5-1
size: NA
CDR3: CASSLGLAGDDTQYF

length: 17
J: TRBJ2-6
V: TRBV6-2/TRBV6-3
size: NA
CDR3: CASSSVTGIPGANVLTF

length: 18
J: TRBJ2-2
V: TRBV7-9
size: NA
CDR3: CASRRQERLAGRTGELFF

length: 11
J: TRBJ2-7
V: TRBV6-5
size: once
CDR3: CASSYVGEQYF

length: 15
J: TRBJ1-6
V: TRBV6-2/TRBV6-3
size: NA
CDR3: CASSNPAGGNSPLHF

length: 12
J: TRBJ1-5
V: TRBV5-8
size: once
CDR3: CASSLQGSPQHF

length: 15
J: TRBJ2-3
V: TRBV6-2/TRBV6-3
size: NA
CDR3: CASSYRRGVTDTQYF

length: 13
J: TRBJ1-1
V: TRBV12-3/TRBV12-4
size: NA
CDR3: CASSAQSNTEAFF

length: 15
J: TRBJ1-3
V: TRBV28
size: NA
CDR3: CASWTGTVSGNTIYF

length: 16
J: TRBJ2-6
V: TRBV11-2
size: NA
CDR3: CASSSRTGGGANVLTF

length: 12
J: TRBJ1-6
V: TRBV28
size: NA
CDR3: CVSTGVNSPLHF

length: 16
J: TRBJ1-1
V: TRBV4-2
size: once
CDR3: CASSQGARFANTEAFF

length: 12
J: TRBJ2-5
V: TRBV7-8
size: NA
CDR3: CASSPRGDRAYF

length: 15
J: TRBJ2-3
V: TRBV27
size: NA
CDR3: CASSPTSGVADTQYF

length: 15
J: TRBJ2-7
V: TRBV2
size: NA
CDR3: CASSETTSGSYEQYF

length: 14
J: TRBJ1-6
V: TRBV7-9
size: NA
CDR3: CASSLTGSHSPLHF

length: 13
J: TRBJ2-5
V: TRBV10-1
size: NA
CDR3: CASSEGGEETQYF

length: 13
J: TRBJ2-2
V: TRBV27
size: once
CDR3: CASGQVNTGELFF

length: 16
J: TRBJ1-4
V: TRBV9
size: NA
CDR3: CASSVGALTGGEKLFF

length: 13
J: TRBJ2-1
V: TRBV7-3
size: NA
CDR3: CASSPTSGNEQFF

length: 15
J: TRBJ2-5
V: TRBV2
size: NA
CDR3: CASSVRSTAQETQYF

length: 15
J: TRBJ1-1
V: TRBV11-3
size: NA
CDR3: CASSLDGQANTEAFF

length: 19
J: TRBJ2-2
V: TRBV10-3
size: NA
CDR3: CAIRPGLAGEGRGAGELFF

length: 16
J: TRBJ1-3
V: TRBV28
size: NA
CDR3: CASSPQGRDTGNTIYF

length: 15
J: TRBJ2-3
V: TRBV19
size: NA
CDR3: CASSKQRGSTDTQYF

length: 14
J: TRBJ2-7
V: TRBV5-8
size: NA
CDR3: CASRAAVRPYEQYF

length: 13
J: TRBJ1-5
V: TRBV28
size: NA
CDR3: CASRTGGNQPQHF

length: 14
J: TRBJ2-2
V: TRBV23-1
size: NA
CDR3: CASSQRQYTGELFF

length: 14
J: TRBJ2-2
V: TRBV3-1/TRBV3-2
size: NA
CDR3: CASSQEWGAGELFF

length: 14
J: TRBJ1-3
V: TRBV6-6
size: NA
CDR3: CASSSYSSGNTIYF

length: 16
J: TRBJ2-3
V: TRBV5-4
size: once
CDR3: CASSLARGAEGDTQYF

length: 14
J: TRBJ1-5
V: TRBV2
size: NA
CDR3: CASSSGTQDQPQHF

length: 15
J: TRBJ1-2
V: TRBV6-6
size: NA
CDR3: CASSLSRDRVSGYTF

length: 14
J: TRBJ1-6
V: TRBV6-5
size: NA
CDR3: CASSSNRRGSPLHF

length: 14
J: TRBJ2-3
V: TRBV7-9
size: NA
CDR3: CASSPGQGTDTQYF

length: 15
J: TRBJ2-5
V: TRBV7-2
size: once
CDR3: CASSLAGGIQETQYF

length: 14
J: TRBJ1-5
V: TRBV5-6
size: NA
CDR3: CASSLGAGDQPQHF

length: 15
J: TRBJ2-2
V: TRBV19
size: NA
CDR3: CASSTGQGATGELFF

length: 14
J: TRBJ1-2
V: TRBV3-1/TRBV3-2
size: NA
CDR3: CASSQEGGTYGYTF

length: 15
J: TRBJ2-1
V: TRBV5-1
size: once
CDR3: CASRPDPLEAIEQFF

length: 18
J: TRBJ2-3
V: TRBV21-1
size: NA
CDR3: CASRLGLPLTWRTDTQYF

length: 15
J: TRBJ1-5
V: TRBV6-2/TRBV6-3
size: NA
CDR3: CASSRQVEGNQPQHF

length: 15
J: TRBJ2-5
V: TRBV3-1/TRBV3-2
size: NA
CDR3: CASSHLAGGQETQYF

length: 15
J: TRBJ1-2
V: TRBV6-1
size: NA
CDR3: CASSETGDSSYGYTF

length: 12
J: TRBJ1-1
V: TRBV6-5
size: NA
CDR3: CASSPGRGEAFF

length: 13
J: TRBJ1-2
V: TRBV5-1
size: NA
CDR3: CASSEGTGLGYTF

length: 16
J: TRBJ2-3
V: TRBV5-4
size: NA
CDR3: CASSLSWDSSTDTQYF

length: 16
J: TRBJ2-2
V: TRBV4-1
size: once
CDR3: CASSQEVVGITGELFF

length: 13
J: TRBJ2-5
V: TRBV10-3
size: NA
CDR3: CATGLAGAETQYF

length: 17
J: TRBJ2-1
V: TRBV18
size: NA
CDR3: CASSRSIGTGEYNEQFF

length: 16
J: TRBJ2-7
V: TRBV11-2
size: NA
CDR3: CASSIHGIASSYEQYF